A selection of T cell receptor beta chains follows, all from one sample in a study of blood T cell repertoires in COVID-19. Sequencing was performed with immunoSEQ multiplex PCR; in TCRdb, only in-frame clones are kept and a portion is missing. The table lists about 150,000 clones, about 87% of them singletons. The sample comprised peripheral blood. Source of these receptors: a human donor with COVID-19, enrolled during active disease. The donor label of this sample is uncertain. Both conserved end residues are part of each CDR3.

len	j_gene	v_gene	CDR3aa
14	TRBJ2-5	TRBV5-4	CASSSGLAERTQYF
14	TRBJ2-1	TRBV27	CAIRQGSPHNEQFF
15	TRBJ2-5	TRBV6-1	CASSEGRAAGETQYF
16	TRBJ2-3	TRBV5-8	CASSSQLAGAGDTQYF
15	TRBJ2-1	TRBV7-9	CASSRTSGGYNEQFF
13	TRBJ2-2	TRBV12-5	CASGQGDTGELFF
11	TRBJ2-7	TRBV5-6	CASSSTYEQYF
15	TRBJ1-5	TRBV6-6	CASSYTGRSNQPQHF
14	TRBJ1-6	TRBV5-4	CASSSGTDNSPLHF
15	TRBJ2-7	TRBV25-1	CASSEVDQGVGEQYF
15	TRBJ2-1	TRBV5-6	CASKKGVSSYNEQFF
14	TRBJ2-5	TRBV19	CASSTLAGQETQYF
18	TRBJ2-6	TRBV9	CASSVVETGGSGANVLTF
17	TRBJ1-2	TRBV2	CASSLSRGANTNYGYTF
15	TRBJ2-3	TRBV18	CASSQDWRFPDTQYF
14	TRBJ2-3	TRBV7-9	CASSFGEGADTQYF
16	TRBJ1-4	TRBV9	CASSAGGGTTNEKLFF
14	TRBJ2-1	TRBV18	CASSPPGLVDEQFF
15	TRBJ1-2	TRBV19	CASSTQGATIGGYTF
18	TRBJ2-1	TRBV24-1	CATSDSGSITRSYNEQFF
16	TRBJ1-2	TRBV4-2	CASSPSGQETNYGYTF
13	TRBJ2-3	TRBV24-1	CATSEGAADTQYF
14	TRBJ1-2	TRBV6-5	CASTYRGGGYGYTF
13	TRBJ1-2	TRBV11-2	CASSFGTGYGYTF
14	TRBJ2-7	TRBV5-1	CASSMSGSSYEQYF
15	TRBJ1-1	TRBV5-1	CASSPTTGLDTEAFF
15	TRBJ1-5	TRBV28	CASSRDGTAFQPQHF
16	TRBJ2-5	TRBV7-9	CASSSGRISRGETQYF
15	TRBJ2-3	TRBV6-5	CASSYSRQGPDTQYF
14	TRBJ1-6	TRBV5-1	CASSRTGPNSPLHF
13	TRBJ1-1	TRBV7-3	CASSIHSRGEAFF
14	TRBJ2-7	TRBV5-1	CASSTSGGPYEQYF
14	TRBJ1-5	TRBV19	CASSIIQGSQPQHF
16	TRBJ2-7	TRBV28	CASSFRGGLISYEQYF
14	TRBJ2-7	TRBV3-1/TRBV3-2	CASSQEGANYEQYF
15	TRBJ2-3	TRBV14	CASSQFSSSTDTQYF
11	TRBJ2-7	TRBV20-1	CSARAGYEQYF
13	TRBJ2-1	TRBV19	CASSKTSLDEQFF
15	TRBJ2-1	TRBV6-4	CASRISGGASNEQFF
14	TRBJ2-3	TRBV5-1	CASSTSGDTDTQYF
13	TRBJ1-6	TRBV7-3	CASSPYPNSPLHF
16	TRBJ1-5	TRBV19	CASSLSTGAQGQPQHF
13	TRBJ2-7	TRBV29-1	CSVGSGLAAEQYF
17	TRBJ2-4	TRBV7-2	CASSLMGLGQGQNIQYF
17	TRBJ1-3	TRBV5-4	CASSLAGGRYSGNTIYF
14	TRBJ2-7	TRBV11-2	CASSLLRQTGEQYF
12	TRBJ2-3	TRBV5-1	CASTLGGDTQYF
15	TRBJ2-1	TRBV13	CASRTGLAGGDEQFF
15	TRBJ2-1	TRBV14	CASSLWVAGGHEQFF
14	TRBJ2-7	TRBV7-3	CASSRAGGLEEQYF
14	TRBJ1-4	TRBV5-4	CASSRQGGDEKLFF